Listed below are T cell receptor beta chains from one sample, sequenced in a study of blood T cells in healthy people across ages. Via MiXCR, TCRdb re-called the 5' RACE reads, giving one row per CDR3 protein. This sample has over 1.5 million distinct CDR3 sequences; about 50% occur once, and the top ten carry less than 2.5%. The specimen was blood. Receptor source: a woman in her thirties or forties in good health. Each CDR3 is given with its conserved first and last residue. The D gene is left open where the match is weak. Some rows mark clone size as missing; the rest say once, few, many or name a class of expanded clone.

j_call,v_call,clone_size,d_call,cdr3_aa,cdr3_nt
TRBJ2-4,TRBV6-5,NA,NA,CASSYQGTRGKNIQYF,TGTGCCAGCAGTTACCAGGGAACCAGGGGCAAAAACATTCAGTACTTC
TRBJ1-5,TRBV29-1,NA,NA,CSDVDGSINQPQHF,TGCAGCGACGTAGACGGTTCGATCAATCAGCCCCAGCATTTT
TRBJ1-2,TRBV25-1,NA,NA,CASSGQAGGGYTF,TGTGCCAGCAGTGGCCAGGCGGGTGGTGGCTACACCTTC
TRBJ2-7,TRBV7-6,NA,NA,CASSSHIWGAAYEQYF,TGTGCCAGCAGCTCCCACATTTGGGGGGCCGCCTACGAGCAGTACTTC
TRBJ2-1,TRBV4-2,few,TRBD2,CASSQDPRLAGGRVAYNEQFF,TGTGCCAGCAGCCAAGATCCTCGACTAGCGGGGGGGCGAGTAGCTTACAATGAGCAGTTCTTC
TRBJ2-6,TRBV12-3/TRBV12-4,NA,NA,CASRYIEYSGANVLTF,TGTGCCAGCAGGTATATCGAGTATTCTGGGGCCAACGTCCTGACTTTC
TRBJ2-1,TRBV4-3,NA,NA,CANSQDSSEYNEQFF,TGCGCCAACAGCCAAGATTCGAGCGAGTACAATGAGCAGTTCTTC
TRBJ1-5,TRBV20-1,NA,NA,CSARDSLQALNQPQHF,TGCAGTGCTAGAGATTCCCTCCAGGCGCTCAATCAGCCCCAGCATTTT
TRBJ2-1,TRBV5-6,NA,NA,CASSRTSGTEQFF,TGTGCCAGCAGCCGAACCTCCGGGACCGAGCAGTTCTTC
TRBJ2-3,TRBV9,NA,NA,CASSTIPDTQYF,TGTGCCAGCAGCACAATTCCAGATACGCAGTATTTT
TRBJ1-2,TRBV29-1,NA,NA,CSVVDLLGDYGYTF,TGCAGCGTTGTAGACCTCCTGGGGGACTATGGCTACACCTTC
TRBJ2-5,TRBV7-8,NA,NA,CASSAGGWEQETQYF,TGTGCCAGCAGCGCTGGGGGCTGGGAGCAAGAGACCCAGTACTTC
TRBJ2-3,TRBV2,few,TRBD2,CASKLAGVVTDTQYF,TGTGCCAGCAAGCTAGCGGGGGTGGTCACAGATACGCAGTATTTT
TRBJ1-1,TRBV15,few,NA,CATSRAQTNTEAFF,TGTGCCACCAGCAGAGCACAGACAAACACTGAAGCTTTCTTT
TRBJ2-1,TRBV29-1,NA,NA,CSGSIYNEQFF,TGCAGCGGGTCGATCTACAATGAGCAGTTCTTC
TRBJ1-2,TRBV20-1,NA,NA,CSARQGDRYGYTF,TGCAGTGCTAGACAGGGAGACCGCTATGGCTACACCTTC
TRBJ1-1,TRBV20-1,NA,NA,CSAKQGSWTEAFF,TGCAGTGCTAAGCAGGGCTCGTGGACTGAAGCTTTCTTT
TRBJ2-3,TRBV24-1,NA,NA,CATTGPASGTDTQYF,TGTGCCACCACAGGACCCGCCTCAGGTACAGATACGCAGTATTTT
TRBJ2-3,TRBV2,NA,TRBD1,CASGDRVDPDTQYF,TGTGCCAGCGGGGACAGGGTAGACCCAGATACGCAGTATTTT
TRBJ2-5,TRBV5-8,NA,NA,CASSLEGAGFQETQYF,TGTGCCAGCAGCTTGGAAGGTGCAGGATTTCAAGAGACCCAGTACTTC
TRBJ2-7,TRBV4-3,NA,TRBD1,CASSRWTGEYEQYF,TGCGCCAGCAGCCGGTGGACAGGGGAGTACGAGCAGTACTTC
TRBJ2-7,TRBV7-2,NA,NA,CAGSPRVVAYEQYF,TGTGCCGGCAGCCCAAGGGTAGTGGCCTACGAGCAGTACTTC
TRBJ2-5,TRBV20-1,NA,NA,CSATEKLRETQYF,TGCAGTGCTACGGAGAAATTACGAGAGACCCAGTACTTC
TRBJ2-5,TRBV4-3,NA,NA,CASSQDRDTALQQYF,TGCGCCAGCAGCCAAGACCGGGACACCGCTCTGCAACAGTACTTC
TRBJ2-5,TRBV3-1,once,NA,CASSQVIRPPGETQYF,TGTGCCAGCAGCCAAGTCATTAGACCCCCAGGGGAGACCCAGTACTTC
TRBJ2-1,TRBV6-1,many,NA,CASNEQFF,TGTGCCAGCAATGAGCAGTTCTTC
TRBJ2-1,TRBV2,NA,NA,CASSQGGAGNEQFF,TGTGCCAGCAGTCAAGGGGGCGCGGGGAATGAGCAGTTCTTC
TRBJ2-1,TRBV15,many,TRBD2,CATSIAGGSYNEQFF,TGTGCCACCTCGATAGCGGGGGGTTCCTACAATGAGCAGTTCTTC
TRBJ2-3,TRBV6-5,NA,TRBD1,CASSSPGQAGGLTDTQYF,TGTGCCAGCAGTTCGCCGGGACAGGCCGGTGGGCTCACAGATACGCAGTATTTT
TRBJ2-6,TRBV11-2,NA,NA,CASSLTWAGANVLTF,TGTGCCAGCAGCTTAACATGGGCTGGGGCCAACGTCCTGACTTTC
TRBJ2-5,TRBV20-1,few,NA,CSAREGTQYF,TGCAGTGCTAGAGAGGGGACCCAGTACTTC
TRBJ1-4,TRBV20-1,NA,NA,CSARGDTINEKLFF,TGCAGTGCTAGGGGGGACACCATTAATGAAAAACTGTTTTTT
TRBJ2-6,TRBV4-2,few,NA,CASSQDEGGSGANVLTF,TGTGCCAGCAGCCAAGATGAAGGAGGCTCTGGGGCCAACGTCCTGACTTTC
TRBJ2-5,TRBV20-1,few,NA,CSAQMATGQETQYF,TGCAGTGCTCAGATGGCGACGGGCCAAGAGACCCAGTACTTC
TRBJ2-1,TRBV13,NA,TRBD1,CASSSALDRDDEQFF,TGTGCCAGCAGCTCGGCATTGGACAGGGATGATGAGCAGTTCTTC
TRBJ1-6,TRBV11-3,NA,NA,CASSSRTDSPLHF,TGTGCCAGCAGCTCTCGGACAGACTCACCCCTCCACTTT
TRBJ1-2,TRBV19,NA,TRBD1,CAGSHLGRGQGARSRGYTF,TGTGCCGGTAGCCACCTCGGCAGGGGACAGGGGGCGCGAAGTCGAGGCTACACCTTC
TRBJ2-1,TRBV4-1,NA,NA,CASSQDPQTGKYSEQFF,TGCGCCAGCAGCCAAGACCCTCAGACTGGAAAGTACAGTGAGCAGTTCTTC
TRBJ2-7,TRBV20-1,NA,TRBD2,CSARGLAGGRDYEQYF,TGCAGTGCTAGAGGTCTAGCGGGGGGTAGGGACTACGAGCAGTACTTC
TRBJ1-6,TRBV7-2,NA,TRBD1,CASSLGPTGGNSPLHF,TGTGCCAGCAGCTTAGGTCCGACAGGGGGTAATTCACCCCTCCACTTT
TRBJ2-7,TRBV20-1,NA,NA,CSVTPLVDEQYF,TGCAGTGTCACCCCTTTAGTGGACGAGCAGTACTTC
TRBJ1-2,TRBV5-1,NA,NA,CASSLRTEKNYGYTF,TGCGCCAGCAGCTTGCGTACGGAGAAAAACTATGGCTACACCTTC
TRBJ2-7,TRBV6-2/TRBV6-3,few,NA,CASSPGQPTVYEQYF,TGTGCCAGCAGTCCAGGACAGCCGACCGTCTACGAGCAGTACTTC
TRBJ2-1,TRBV7-2,NA,TRBD1,CASSFRDRRNNEQFF,TGTGCCAGCAGCTTCCGGGACAGGCGCAACAATGAGCAGTTCTTC
TRBJ2-1,TRBV11-2,few,TRBD2,CASSRYGGGAYNEQFF,TGTGCCAGCAGCCGTTATGGCGGGGGGGCGTACAATGAGCAGTTCTTC
TRBJ1-1,TRBV3-1,NA,NA,CASSQDGGGSEAFF,TGTGCCAGCAGCCAAGACGGGGGAGGGTCTGAAGCTTTCTTT
TRBJ2-7,TRBV7-2,NA,NA,CASSSTGDSNEQYF,TGTGCCAGCAGCTCTACAGGGGACTCTAACGAGCAGTACTTC
TRBJ2-1,TRBV6-5,NA,TRBD2,CASRGRSGEHYNEQFF,TGTGCCAGCAGAGGGAGAAGCGGGGAGCACTACAATGAGCAGTTCTTC
TRBJ2-1,TRBV4-2,NA,TRBD1,CASSLTGTEFEDEQFF,TGTGCCAGCAGCCTTACCGGGACAGAGTTTGAGGATGAGCAGTTCTTC
TRBJ2-3,TRBV13,few,TRBD1,CASSLGQPSSDTQYF,TGTGCCAGCAGCTTGGGACAGCCGAGCTCAGATACGCAGTATTTT
TRBJ2-1,TRBV7-8,NA,TRBD1,CASKRRPRQGDNEQFF,TGTGCCAGCAAGAGACGACCGAGACAGGGTGACAATGAGCAGTTCTTC
TRBJ1-2,TRBV29-1,few,NA,CSVPGRGTRSYGYTF,TGCAGCGTCCCGGGTCGGGGTACACGGAGCTATGGCTACACCTTC
TRBJ1-5,TRBV20-1,NA,NA,CSAGSLYQPQHF,TGCAGTGCGGGGAGCCTCTATCAGCCCCAGCATTTT
TRBJ2-1,TRBV20-1,NA,NA,CSARLLAGRTYNEQFF,TGCAGTGCGAGACTACTGGCGGGGAGAACCTACAATGAGCAGTTCTTC
TRBJ2-1,TRBV4-1,NA,NA,CASSLHWVNNEQFF,TGCGCCAGCAGCCTTCATTGGGTGAACAATGAGCAGTTCTTC
TRBJ2-7,TRBV12-3/TRBV12-4,few,TRBD2,CASSFETSGAYEQYF,TGTGCCAGCAGTTTCGAGACTAGCGGGGCCTACGAGCAGTACTTC
TRBJ2-3,TRBV5-1,NA,NA,CASSPRAQGRSTDTQYF,TGCGCCAGCAGCCCGAGGGCCCAGGGGCGAAGCACAGATACGCAGTATTTT
TRBJ2-7,TRBV3-1,NA,NA,CASSHKGSYEQYF,TGTGCCAGCAGCCACAAGGGGTCCTACGAGCAGTACTTC
TRBJ2-4,TRBV14,NA,TRBD1,CASSRQDRLDIQYF,TGTGCCAGCAGCCGTCAGGACAGGCTTGACATTCAGTACTTC
TRBJ2-7,TRBV3-1,NA,NA,CASSLASGPSYEQYF,TGTGCCAGCAGTCTAGCGTCGGGGCCTTCCTACGAGCAGTACTTC